The 6 T cell receptor beta chains reported below all come from one sample, sequenced in a study of cytomegalovirus exposure and HLA in healthy donors (dated by TCRdb to 2015 to 2018). Libraries were built with the immunoSEQ multiplex PCR assay. The multiplex PCR relied on a mix of 60 forward primers for TCR Vbeta segments and 13 reverse primers for TCR Jbeta segments. TCRdb obtained this table from immuneACCESS and retained in-frame rearrangements with V and J assigned. These tables miss some clones; where compared with another copy, unresolved V genes account for less than half of the shortfall, and the remainder is unexplained. The sample includes around 150,000 clones, with about 75% observed a single time. The ten largest clones capture roughly 7.8% of the sample. What was sequenced was PBMCs. Every receptor here comes from a woman aged 35 to 49 in good health and CMV-seropositive.

This clone was counted only a few times. The chain recombines TRBV4-2 with TRBJ2-5, with 7 nucleotides matching TRBD2. The end of the DNA fits TRBJ2-7 better, so the J call may be wrong. Germline V lookup: CDR1 LGHNA, CDR2 YNFKEQ. The CDR3 sequence is 16 residues long. CDR3 bases: TGTGCCAGCAGCCAAGGTGGAGGACTAGATTTTTACGAGCAGTACTTC. Protein: CASSQGGGLDFYEQYF.

CDR3 protein: CASSLAAGVNTEAFF. Written as DNA, the CDR3 is TGTGCCAGCAGCTTAGCCGCGGGCGTGAACACTGAAGCTTTCTTT. The V and J genes are TRBV7-6 and TRBJ1-1; D is ambiguous. The length of the CDR3 is 15 residues. The germline V gene encodes CDR1 SGHVS and CDR2 FNYEAQ. Trimming stripped 0 bases from V and 0 bases from J, with 8 bases between. Using reference TRBV7-6 and TRBJ1-1 for the parts outside the CDR3, the full variable domain is GAGVSQSPRYKVTKRGQDVALRCDPISGHVSLYWYRQALGQGPEFLTYFNYEAQQDKSGLPNDRFSAERPEGSISTLTIQRTEQRDSAMYRCASSLAAGVNTEAFFGQGTRLTVV.

This clone turned up a few times. The chain combines TRBV20-1 with TRBJ1-2; D might be TRBD1 (5 bases). The ends were cut back, 0 bases at V and 11 bases at J, with 10 bases in the middle. The length of the CDR3 is 11 residues. Per the germline V gene, CDR1 is DFQATT and CDR2 is SNEGSKA (reference sequence). CDR3: CSAREDSSYTF. The CDR3 region has the DNA TGCAGTGCTAGAGAAGACAGCTCTTACACCTTC.

The V call is TRBV30, the J call TRBJ1-1; D might be TRBD1 (6 bases). V lost 3 bases and J lost 4, with 21 bases in between. The CDR3 contains 16 residues. Germline assignment: CDR1 GTSNPN and CDR2 SVGIG (reference sequence). As DNA, the CDR3 is TGTGCCTGGAGGCCCGGGCGGGGGCGAAGAGTCACTGAAGCTTTCTTT. This encodes CAWRPGRGRRVTEAFF. Drawing the rest from reference TRBV30 and TRBJ1-1, the complete variable domain is SQTIHQWPATLVQPVGSPLSLECTVEGTSNPNLYWYRQAAGRGLQLLFYSVGIGQISSEVPQNLSASRPQDRQFILSSKKLLLSDSGFYLCAWRPGRGRRVTEAFFGQGTRLTVV.

The V gene is TRBV28, the J gene TRBJ2-3; the D gene is possibly TRBD2 (5 bases). V gave up 8 bases and J gave up 6 bases, with 24 bases separating them. The CDR3 is made up of 16 amino acids. Germline CDR1 reads MDHEN; CDR2 reads SYDVKM. CDR3 protein: CASASPGGPTRDTQYF. The CDR3 region has the DNA TGTGCCAGCGCATCCCCCGGCGGGCCGACCCGGGATACGCAGTATTTT. The full variable domain, completed using reference TRBV28 and TRBJ2-3, is DVKVTQSSRYLVKRTGEKVFLECVQDMDHENMFWYRQDPGLGLRLIYFSYDVKMKEKGDIPEGYSVSREKKERFSLILESASTNQTSMYLCASASPGGPTRDTQYFGPGTRLTVL.

V gene TRBV7-2 combines with J gene TRBJ2-7, with D possibly matching TRBD1 (5 bases). The CDR3 spans 15 residues. Trimming removed 4 bases from V and 2 bases from J, with 15 bases in between. Germline loops: CDR1 SGHTA, CDR2 FQGNSA. CDR3 amino acids: CASSSSRGRTYEQYF. DNA of the CDR3: TGTGCCAGCAGCTCCAGTAGGGGCAGAACCTACGAGCAGTACTTC.